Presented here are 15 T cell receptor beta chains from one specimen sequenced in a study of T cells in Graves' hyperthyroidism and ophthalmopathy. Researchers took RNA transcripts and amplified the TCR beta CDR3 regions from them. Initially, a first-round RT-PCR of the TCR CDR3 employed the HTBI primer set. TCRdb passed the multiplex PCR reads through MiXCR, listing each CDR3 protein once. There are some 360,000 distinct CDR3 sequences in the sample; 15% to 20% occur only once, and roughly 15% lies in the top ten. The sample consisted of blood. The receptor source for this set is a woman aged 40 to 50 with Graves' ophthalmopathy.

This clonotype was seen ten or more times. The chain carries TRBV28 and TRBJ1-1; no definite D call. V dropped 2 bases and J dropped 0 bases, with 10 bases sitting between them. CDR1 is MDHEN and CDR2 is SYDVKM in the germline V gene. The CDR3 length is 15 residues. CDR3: CASSLISQLNTEAFF. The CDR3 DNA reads TGTGCCAGCAGTTTAATCTCTCAACTGAACACTGAAGCTTTCTTT. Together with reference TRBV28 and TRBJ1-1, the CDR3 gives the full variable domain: DVKVTQSSRYLVKRTGEKVFLECVQDMDHENMFWYRQDPGLGLRLIYFSYDVKMKEKGDIPEGYSVSREKKERFSLILESASTNQTSMYLCASSLISQLNTEAFFGQGTRLTVV.

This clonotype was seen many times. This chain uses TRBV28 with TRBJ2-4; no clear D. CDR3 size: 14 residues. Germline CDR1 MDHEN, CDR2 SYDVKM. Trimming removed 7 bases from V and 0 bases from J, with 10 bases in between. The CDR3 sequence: CASKTPLAKNIQYF. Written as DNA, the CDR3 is TGTGCCAGCAAGACTCCATTAGCCAAAAACATTCAGTACTTC.

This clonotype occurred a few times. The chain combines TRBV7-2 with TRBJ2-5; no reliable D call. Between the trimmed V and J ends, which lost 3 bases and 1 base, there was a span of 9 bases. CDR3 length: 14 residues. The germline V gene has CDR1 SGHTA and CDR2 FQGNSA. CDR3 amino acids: CASSFSRVQETQYF. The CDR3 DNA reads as TGTGCCAGCAGCTTTTCTAGGGTCCAAGAGACCCAGTACTTC.

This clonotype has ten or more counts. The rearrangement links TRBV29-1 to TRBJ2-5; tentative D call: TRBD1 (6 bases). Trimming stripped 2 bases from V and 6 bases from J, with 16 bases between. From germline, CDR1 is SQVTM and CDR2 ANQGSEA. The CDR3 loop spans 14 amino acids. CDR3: CSVEPRTVLKTQYF. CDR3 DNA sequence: TGCAGCGTTGAACCACGGACAGTGCTTAAGACCCAGTACTTC.

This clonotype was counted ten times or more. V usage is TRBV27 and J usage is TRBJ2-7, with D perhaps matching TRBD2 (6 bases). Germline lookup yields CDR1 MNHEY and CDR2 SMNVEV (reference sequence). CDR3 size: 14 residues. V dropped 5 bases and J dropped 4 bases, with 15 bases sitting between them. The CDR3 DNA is TGTGCCAGCAGTCCCAGAATAGCGGCATACGAGCAGTACTTC. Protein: CASSPRIAAYEQYF.

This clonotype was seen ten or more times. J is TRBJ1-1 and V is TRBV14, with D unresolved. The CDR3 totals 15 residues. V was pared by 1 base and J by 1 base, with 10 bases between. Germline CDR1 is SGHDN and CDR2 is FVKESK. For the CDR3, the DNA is TGTGCCAGCAGCCAAGTCACCAGAAAGAACACTGAAGCTTTCTTT. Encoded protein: CASSQVTRKNTEAFF.

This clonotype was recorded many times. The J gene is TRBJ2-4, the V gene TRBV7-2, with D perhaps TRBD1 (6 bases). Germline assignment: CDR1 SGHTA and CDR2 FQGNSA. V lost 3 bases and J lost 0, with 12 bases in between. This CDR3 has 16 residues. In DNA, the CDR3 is TGTGCCAGCAGCTTGGTGGGGACAACAGCCAAAAACATTCAGTACTTC. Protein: CASSLVGTTAKNIQYF.

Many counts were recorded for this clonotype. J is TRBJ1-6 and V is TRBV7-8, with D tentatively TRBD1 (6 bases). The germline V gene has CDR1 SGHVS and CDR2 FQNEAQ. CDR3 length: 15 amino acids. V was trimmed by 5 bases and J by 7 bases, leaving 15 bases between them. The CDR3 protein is CASSPPDRDNSPLHF. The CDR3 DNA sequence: TGTGCCAGCAGCCCCCCGGACAGAGACAATTCACCCCTCCACTTT.

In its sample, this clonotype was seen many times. The CDR3 region has the DNA TGTGCCAGCAGAGATAGAGGGAGGGCCGGGTACGAGCAGTACTTC. Protein product: CASRDRGRAGYEQYF. The chain uses TRBV6-2 or TRBV6-3 and TRBJ2-7; TRBD2 aligns across 7 bases. The ends lost 6 bases at V and 4 bases at J; junction bases unmatched: 12. Germline V CDR1 and CDR2: MNHEY, SVGEGT. The CDR3 runs to 15 residues.

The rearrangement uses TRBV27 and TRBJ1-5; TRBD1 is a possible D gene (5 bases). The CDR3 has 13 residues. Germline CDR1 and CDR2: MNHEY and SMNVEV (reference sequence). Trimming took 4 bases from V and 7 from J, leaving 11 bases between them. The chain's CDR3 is CASSSTQGQPQHF. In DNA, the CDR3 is TGTGCCAGCAGTTCCACTCAGGGACAGCCCCAGCATTTT.

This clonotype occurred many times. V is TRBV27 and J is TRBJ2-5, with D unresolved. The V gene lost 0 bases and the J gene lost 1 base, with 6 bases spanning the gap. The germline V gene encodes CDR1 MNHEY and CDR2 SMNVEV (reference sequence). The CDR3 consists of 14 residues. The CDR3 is CASSLSTAQETQYF. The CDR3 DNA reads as TGTGCCAGCAGTTTATCTACGGCCCAAGAGACCCAGTACTTC.

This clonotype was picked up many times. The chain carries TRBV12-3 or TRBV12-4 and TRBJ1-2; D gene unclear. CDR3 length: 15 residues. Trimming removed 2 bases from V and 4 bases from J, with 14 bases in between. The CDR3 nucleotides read TGTGCCAGCAGTTTAAGGCGTCTGACTATCTATGGCTACACCTTC. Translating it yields CASSLRRLTIYGYTF.

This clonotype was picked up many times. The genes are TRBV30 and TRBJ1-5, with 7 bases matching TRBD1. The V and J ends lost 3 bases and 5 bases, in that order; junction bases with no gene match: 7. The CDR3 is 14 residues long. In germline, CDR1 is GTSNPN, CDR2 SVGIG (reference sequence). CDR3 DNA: TGTGCCTGGAGCGACGGACAGGTAGATCAGCCCCAGCATTTT. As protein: CAWSDGQVDQPQHF.

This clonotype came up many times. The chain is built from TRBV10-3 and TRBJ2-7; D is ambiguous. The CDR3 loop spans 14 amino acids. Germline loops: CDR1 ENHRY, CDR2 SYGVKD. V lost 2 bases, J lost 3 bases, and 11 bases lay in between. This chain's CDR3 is CAISERQTGYEQYF. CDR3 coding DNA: TGTGCCATCAGTGAGAGGCAGACGGGCTACGAGCAGTACTTC.

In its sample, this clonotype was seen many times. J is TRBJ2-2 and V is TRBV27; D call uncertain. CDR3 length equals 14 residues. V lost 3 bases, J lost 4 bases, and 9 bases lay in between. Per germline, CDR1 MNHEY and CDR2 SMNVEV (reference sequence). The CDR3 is CASSFITRTGELFF. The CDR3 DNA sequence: TGTGCCAGCAGTTTTATCACCCGCACCGGGGAGCTGTTTTTT.